This is a list of T cell receptor beta chains from one sample in a study of blood T cell repertoires in COVID-19. TCRdb keeps only in-frame clones here, not all; method: immunoSEQ multiplex PCR. The sample lists 170,000 or so clones, about 87% occurring once. Sequencing was carried out using peripheral blood. These receptors were taken from a man aged 40-49 years with active or convalescent COVID-19. CDR3s include the opening cysteine and the closing phenylalanine or tryptophan. A D gene is named only where the DNA matches it firmly. Clone size is not always given. Where it is, it says once, few, many or a class for expanded clones.

clone_size,v_call,j_call,d_call,cdr3_aa,cdr3_nt
NA,TRBV15,TRBJ1-6,TRBD1,CATSRDAGGYSPLHF,TGTGCCACCAGCAGAGACGCAGGGGGCTATTCACCCCTCCACTTT
NA,TRBV19,TRBJ2-1,TRBD1,CASSVGQGPYNEQFF,TGTGCCAGTAGTGTGGGACAGGGGCCCTACAATGAGCAGTTCTTC
few,TRBV20-1,TRBJ1-3,NA,CSGGSGNTIYF,TGTTCCGGGGGCTCTGGAAACACCATATATTTT
NA,TRBV3-1/TRBV3-2,TRBJ2-3,TRBD2,CASSQELAQTSTDTQYF,TGTGCCAGCAGCCAAGAACTAGCGCAGACTAGCACAGATACGCAGTATTTT
once,TRBV3-1/TRBV3-2,TRBJ2-2,NA,CASSQPRQAGELFF,TGTGCCAGCAGCCAGCCCAGGCAAGCCGGGGAGCTGTTTTTT
few,TRBV12-5,TRBJ2-5,TRBD1,CASGPRTGVQTQYF,TGTGCTAGTGGCCCCAGGACAGGGGTACAGACCCAGTACTTC
NA,TRBV7-2,TRBJ1-6,TRBD1,CASSLAGGTGASPLHF,TGTGCCAGCAGCCTCGCCGGCGGGACAGGGGCCTCACCCCTCCACTTT
NA,TRBV19,TRBJ2-7,TRBD1,CASSIGTGVYEQYF,TGTGCCAGTAGTATCGGGACAGGGGTCTACGAGCAGTACTTC
NA,TRBV6-5,TRBJ1-1,TRBD1,CASNKYRGGFEAFF,TGTGCCAGCAACAAATACAGGGGAGGTTTCGAAGCTTTCTTT
NA,TRBV13,TRBJ2-7,NA,CASSTDTEQYF,TGTGCCAGCAGCACAGACACCGAGCAGTACTTC
NA,TRBV3-1/TRBV3-2,TRBJ2-2,TRBD1,CASSLRGRWDTGELFF,TGTGCCAGCAGCTTGAGGGGGCGCTGGGACACCGGGGAGCTGTTTTTT
once,TRBV20-1,TRBJ2-1,NA,CSASYRGGEQFF,TGCAGTGCTAGTTACAGGGGAGGTGAGCAGTTCTTC
NA,TRBV11-3,TRBJ1-2,TRBD1,CASSLIGTGFGDGYTF,TGTGCCAGCAGCTTAATCGGGACAGGATTCGGCGATGGCTACACCTTC
NA,TRBV19,TRBJ1-5,NA,CASSMLGGAIQQPQHF,TGTGCCAGTAGTATGTTAGGCGGGGCCATCCAGCAGCCCCAGCATTTT
NA,TRBV6-5,TRBJ1-1,TRBD1,CASSLGQGTEAFF,TGTGCCAGCAGCCTGGGACAGGGAACTGAAGCTTTCTTT
NA,TRBV11-3,TRBJ1-1,NA,CASSRSRGAEAFF,TGTGCCAGCAGCCGATCCAGGGGTGCTGAAGCTTTCTTT
NA,TRBV3-1/TRBV3-2,TRBJ1-5,TRBD1,CASSPGTGDQPQHF,TGTGCCAGCAGCCCAGGGACAGGGGACCAGCCCCAGCATTTT
few,TRBV6-5,TRBJ2-5,TRBD1,CASSYMDRETQYF,TGTGCCAGCAGTTACATGGACAGGGAGACCCAGTACTTC
NA,TRBV7-9,TRBJ1-2,TRBD1,CASSSQGGTNYGYTF,TGTGCCAGCAGCTCTCAGGGGGGAACTAACTATGGCTACACCTTC
NA,TRBV19,TRBJ2-1,NA,CASSIGRGSFNEQFF,TGTGCCAGTAGTATCGGGCGGGGCTCCTTCAATGAGCAGTTCTTC
NA,TRBV27,TRBJ2-1,TRBD2,CASSPGTSGTNEQFF,TGTGCCAGCAGTCCTGGGACTAGCGGGACCAATGAGCAGTTCTTC
NA,TRBV5-1,TRBJ2-3,NA,CASSLAGEVSQYF,TGCGCCAGCAGCTTGGCTGGGGAGGTTAGCCAGTATTTT
NA,TRBV3-1/TRBV3-2,TRBJ2-5,TRBD2,CASSQDGSGGGETQYF,TGTGCCAGCAGCCAAGATGGAAGCGGGGGGGGAGAGACCCAGTACTTC
NA,TRBV28,TRBJ1-4,NA,CASSFPAAGQKLFF,TGTGCCAGCAGTTTTCCGGCAGCGGGTCAAAAACTGTTTTTT
NA,TRBV28,TRBJ1-4,TRBD1,CASTQRAGGGEKLFF,TGTGCCAGCACTCAGCGAGCAGGGGGAGGCGAAAAACTGTTTTTT
NA,TRBV10-1,TRBJ2-3,NA,CASSENVASTDTQYF,TGCGCCAGCAGTGAAAATGTGGCCAGCACAGATACGCAGTATTTT
NA,TRBV27,TRBJ2-2,TRBD2,CASRPLAGDFNTGELFF,TGTGCCAGCAGACCTCTAGCGGGGGACTTCAACACCGGGGAGCTGTTTTTT
NA,TRBV30,TRBJ1-2,NA,CAWSIPRKIGYTF,TGTGCCTGGAGTATCCCCAGGAAGATCGGCTACACCTTC
NA,TRBV24-1,TRBJ1-2,NA,CATSETTPGWNYGYTF,TGTGCCACCAGTGAAACTACTCCAGGGTGGAACTATGGCTACACCTTC
NA,TRBV3-1/TRBV3-2,TRBJ2-6,NA,CASSPTTGTLGANVLTF,TGTGCCAGCAGCCCTACGACCGGGACTCTTGGGGCCAACGTCCTGACTTTC
NA,TRBV6-5,TRBJ1-2,NA,CASTGQTNYGYTF,TGTGCCAGCACCGGACAGACCAACTATGGCTACACCTTC
NA,TRBV24-1,TRBJ2-3,TRBD2,CATSAAGGTDTQYF,TGTGCCACCAGTGCAGCGGGGGGCACAGATACGCAGTATTTT
NA,TRBV5-4,TRBJ1-1,NA,CASSSELMNTEAFF,TGTGCCAGCAGCTCCGAACTGATGAACACTGAAGCTTTCTTT
NA,TRBV27,TRBJ2-7,NA,CASSFGYSYEQYF,TGTGCCAGCAGTTTCGGATACAGCTACGAGCAGTACTTC
NA,TRBV7-9,TRBJ1-1,NA,CASSLQGLNTEAFF,TGTGCCAGCAGCCTACAGGGTTTGAACACTGAAGCTTTCTTT
NA,TRBV19,TRBJ2-5,NA,CASSMWQLETQYF,TGTGCCAGTAGTATGTGGCAGTTGGAGACCCAGTACTTC
few,TRBV10-3,TRBJ1-6,NA,CAISGQEGSPLHF,TGTGCCATCAGTGGTCAGGAAGGTTCACCCCTCCACTTT
NA,TRBV6-1,TRBJ1-1,NA,CASSEFWDTEAFF,TGTGCCAGCAGTGAGTTTTGGGACACTGAAGCCTTCTTT
NA,TRBV28,TRBJ1-1,NA,CASSPGGYTEAFF,TGTGCCAGCAGTCCGGGGGGATACACTGAAGCTTTCTTT
NA,TRBV11-2,TRBJ2-1,NA,CASSTLDSQYNEQFF,TGTGCCAGCAGCACACTGGACAGCCAGTACAATGAGCAGTTCTTC
NA,TRBV3-1/TRBV3-2,TRBJ2-7,NA,CASSQPRRSYEQYF,TGTGCCAGCAGCCAACCGAGGCGAAGCTACGAGCAGTACTTC